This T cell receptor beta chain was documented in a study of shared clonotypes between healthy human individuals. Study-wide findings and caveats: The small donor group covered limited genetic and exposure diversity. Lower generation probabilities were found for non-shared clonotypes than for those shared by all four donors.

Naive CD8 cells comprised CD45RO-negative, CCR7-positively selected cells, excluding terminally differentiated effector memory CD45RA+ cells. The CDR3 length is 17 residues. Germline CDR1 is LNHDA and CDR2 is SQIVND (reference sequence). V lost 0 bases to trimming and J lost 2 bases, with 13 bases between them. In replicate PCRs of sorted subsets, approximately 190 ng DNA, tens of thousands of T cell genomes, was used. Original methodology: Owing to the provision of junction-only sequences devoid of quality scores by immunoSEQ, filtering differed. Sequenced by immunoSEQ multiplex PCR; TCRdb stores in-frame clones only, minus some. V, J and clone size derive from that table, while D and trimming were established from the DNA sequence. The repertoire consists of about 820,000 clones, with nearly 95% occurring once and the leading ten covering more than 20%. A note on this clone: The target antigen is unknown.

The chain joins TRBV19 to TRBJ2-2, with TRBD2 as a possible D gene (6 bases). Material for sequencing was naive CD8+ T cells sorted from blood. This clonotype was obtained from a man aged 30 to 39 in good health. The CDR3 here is CASSIDAWAGNTGELFF. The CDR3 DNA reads TGTGCCAGTAGTATAGATGCTTGGGCGGGAAACACCGGGGAGCTGTTTTTT. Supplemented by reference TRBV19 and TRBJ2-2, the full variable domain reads DGGITQSPKYLFRKEGQNVTLSCEQNLNHDAMYWYRQDPGQGLRLIYYSQIVNDFQKGDIAEGYSVSREKKESFPLTVTSAQKNPTAFYLCASSIDAWAGNTGELFFGEGSRLTVL.